This TCR beta chain is from a study of blood T cell repertoires in COVID-19. At the level of the study: T cells, B-cell-depleted T cells, or PBMCs supplied cDNA or gDNA.

The authors' processing: Counts of nucleated cells, estimated from reference gene primer amplification, were obtained. Sequencing used immunoSEQ multiplex PCR; TCRdb keeps in-frame clones, though not all of them. That table gives V, J and clone size, and the DNA gave D and trimming. This sample has approximately 200,000 clones, with approximately 83% found just once. This sequence was found in a woman aged 45-59 years with acute or convalescent COVID-19. Sequencing input: peripheral blood.

CDR3 coding DNA: TGTGCCAGCAGCCAAGATTGGGCGCAGCAAGAGACCCAGTACTTC. This sequence encodes CASSQDWAQQETQYF. This chain connects TRBV3-1 (or the pseudogene TRBV3-2) to TRBJ2-5; D gene uncertain. Germline CDR1 is LGHDT and CDR2 is YNNKEL (reference sequence). The CDR3 is made up of 15 amino acids. The V end was cut by 0 bases, the J end by 2 bases, with 10 bases between.